This T cell receptor (beta chain) derives from a study of blood T cell repertoires in COVID-19. At the level of the study: From T cells, B-cell-depleted T cells, or PBMCs came the material, which was cDNA or gDNA.

V was cut by 3 bases and J by 3 bases, with 5 bases left in between. The CDR3 consists of 12 residues. Germline V CDR1 and CDR2: LGHDT, YNNKEL (reference sequence). Original processing methods: Estimates of nucleated cell counts were drawn from the amplification of reference gene primers. Generated by immunoSEQ multiplex PCR, the TCRdb table keeps only in-frame clones and is missing some. From that table come the V and J calls and clone size; the DNA was used to work out D and trimming. The sample has about 300,000 clones, around 89% seen once. This clone was seen once. The sequenced sample was peripheral blood. The chain couples TRBV3-1 (or the pseudogene TRBV3-2) to TRBJ1-1, with D tentatively TRBD1 (5 bases). The receptor comes from a man aged 40-49 years with acute or convalescent COVID-19. The CDR3 coding sequence is TGTGCCAGCAGCCACAGGGACACTGAAGCTTTCTTT. Translating gives CASSHRDTEAFF.